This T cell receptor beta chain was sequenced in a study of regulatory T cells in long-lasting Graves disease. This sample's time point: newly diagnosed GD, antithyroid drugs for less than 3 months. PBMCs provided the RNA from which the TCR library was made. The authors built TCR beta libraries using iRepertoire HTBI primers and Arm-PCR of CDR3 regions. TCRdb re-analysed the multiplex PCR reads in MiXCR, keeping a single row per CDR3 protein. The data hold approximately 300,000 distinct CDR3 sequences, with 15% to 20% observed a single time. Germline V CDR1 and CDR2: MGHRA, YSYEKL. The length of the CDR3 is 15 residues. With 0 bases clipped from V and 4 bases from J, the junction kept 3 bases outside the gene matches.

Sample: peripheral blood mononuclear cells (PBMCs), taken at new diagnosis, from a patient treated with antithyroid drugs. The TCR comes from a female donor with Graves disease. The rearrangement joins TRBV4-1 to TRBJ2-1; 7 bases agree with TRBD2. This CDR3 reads CASSQDREAYNEQFF. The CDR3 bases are TGCGCCAGCAGCCAAGACCGGGAGGCGTACAATGAGCAGTTCTTC.